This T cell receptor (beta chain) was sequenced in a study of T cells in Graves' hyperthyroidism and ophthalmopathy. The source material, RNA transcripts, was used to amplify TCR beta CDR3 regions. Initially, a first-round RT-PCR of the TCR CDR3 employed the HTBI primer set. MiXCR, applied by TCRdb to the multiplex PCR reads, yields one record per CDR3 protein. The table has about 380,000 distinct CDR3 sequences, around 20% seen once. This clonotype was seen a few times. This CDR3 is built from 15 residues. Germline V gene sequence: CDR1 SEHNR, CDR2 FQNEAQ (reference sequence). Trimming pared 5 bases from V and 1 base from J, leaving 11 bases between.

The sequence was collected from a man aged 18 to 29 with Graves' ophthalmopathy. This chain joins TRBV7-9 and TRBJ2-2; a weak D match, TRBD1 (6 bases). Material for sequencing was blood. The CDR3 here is CASSPGQRNTGELFF. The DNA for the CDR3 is TGTGCCAGCAGCCCAGGACAGAGGAACACCGGGGAGCTGTTTTTT.